These 18 T cell receptor beta chains were all obtained from the same sample, sequenced in a study of a mutant IDH1 vaccine in newly diagnosed glioma. Their specific antigens are unknown. Assay: immunoSEQ multiplex PCR; the TCRdb copy retains only in-frame clones and omits some. This sample has approximately 50,000 clones, with 60% to 85% found just once. Time point reported: week 35, safety follow-up. Doses of 300 ug of mutant IDH1 20-mer peptide were given with topical imiquimod. The sample here was PBMCs, taken from a glioma patient whose treatment included an IDH1 peptide vaccine. Every receptor here comes from a man in his forties with glioma.

V usage is TRBV2 and J usage is TRBJ1-4; maybe TRBD1 (5 bases). The CDR3 covers 13 residues. Trimming took off 7 bases at V and 7 bases at J, with 13 bases between the two ends. The germline gives CDR1 SNHLY, CDR2 FYNNEI. The CDR3 reads CASTRGVGEKLFF. In DNA form, the CDR3 reads TGTGCCAGCACTCGAGGGGTGGGTGAAAAACTGTTTTTT.

The V gene is TRBV4-1, the J gene TRBJ2-1; 12 bases match TRBD2. CDR3 size: 15 residues. V dropped 4 bases and J dropped 6; count of bases not matched to a gene: 4. CDR1 and CDR2 from the germline V gene are MGHRA and YSYEKL. The CDR3 DNA follows: TGCGCCAGCAGCCCGACTAGCGGGAGTCTCAATGAGCAGTTCTTC. It is translated as CASSPTSGSLNEQFF.

As concerns this clone: Other DNA sequences of this sample code for an identical CDR3. The chain recombines TRBV5-6 with TRBJ1-3; TRBD1 matches 10 bases. The V gene's germline CDR1 is SGHDT and CDR2 YYEEEE. The CDR3 extends over 15 amino acids. The V segment lost 4 bases and the J segment 4 bases; nucleotides outside the gene matches: 5. CDR3 nucleotide sequence: TGTGCCAGCAGCCCGACAGGGGGCACGGGAAACACCATATATTTT. As protein: CASSPTGGTGNTIYF.

This chain connects TRBV29-1 to TRBJ1-2, with 8 bases fitting TRBD1. Germline V gene lookup returns CDR1 SQVTM and CDR2 ANQGSEA. The CDR3 has 12 residues. V lost 7 bases and J lost 3; bases outside the gene matches: 4. Here the CDR3 DNA reads TGCAGCGCTTTACAGGGGGACTATGGCTACACCTTC. Its protein product is CSALQGDYGYTF.

This chain uses TRBV7-6 with TRBJ2-6, with D maybe TRBD1 (6 bases). The germline CDR1 and CDR2 sequences are SGHVS and FNYEAQ. The CDR3 runs to 19 residues. With 2 bases removed from V and 0 bases from J, the gap between germline ends came to 17 bases. The DNA for the CDR3 is TGTGCCAGCAGCTTAATCGGCAGGGGCGAAAACTCTGGGGCCAACGTCCTGACTTTC. Translation: CASSLIGRGENSGANVLTF.

CDR3: CASSLRQTTTGQYF. As DNA, the CDR3 is TGTGCCAGCAGCTTAAGACAGACCACTACGGGGCAGTACTTC. The chain is built from TRBV5-6 and TRBJ2-7; D is possibly TRBD1 (5 bases). Trimming pared 2 bases from V and 9 bases from J, leaving 18 bases between. The CDR3 runs 14 residues. The germline CDR1 and CDR2 sequences are SGHDT and YYEEEE.

This clone has more than one count but fewer than ten. This chain uses TRBV27 with TRBJ1-5; weak D call: TRBD1 (6 bases). The ends were cut back, 5 bases at V and 5 bases at J, with 10 bases in the middle. Germline V lookup: CDR1 MNHEY, CDR2 SMNVEV (reference sequence). This CDR3 has 13 amino acids. In nucleotides, the CDR3 is TGTGCCAGCAGTAAGGGGGTGGATCAGCCCCAGCATTTT. This encodes CASSKGVDQPQHF.

The rearrangement links TRBV4-1 to TRBJ2-6; D perhaps matches TRBD1 (6 bases). This CDR3 contains 20 residues. V lost 2 bases to trimming and J lost 2 bases, with 22 bases between them. Germline values: CDR1 MGHRA, CDR2 YSYEKL. CDR3 DNA sequence: TGCGCCAGCAGCCAACCGTCTCGAGGGACACCTTATCCTGGGGCCAACGTCCTGACTTTC. Its translation: CASSQPSRGTPYPGANVLTF.

The genes are TRBV7-6 and TRBJ1-5, with no clear D. Trimming shortened V by 1 base and J by 9 bases, and 13 bases separated the two germline ends. Germline V gene lookup returns CDR1 SGHVS and CDR2 FNYEAQ. The CDR3 spans 14 residues. The CDR3 coding sequence is TGTGCCAGCAGCTTAGTACCGTTTGGAGGGCCCCAGCATTTT. The encoded protein is CASSLVPFGGPQHF.

The chain recombines TRBV15 with TRBJ1-3; D uncertain. The V and J ends lost 2 bases and 3 bases respectively, with 14 bases between them. CDR1 and CDR2 from the germline V gene are LNHNV and YYDKDF (reference sequence). This CDR3 is 16 amino acids long. The CDR3 is CATSRKSPQVGNTIYF. The CDR3, as DNA: TGTGCCACCAGCAGAAAGAGCCCCCAGGTTGGAAACACCATATATTTT.

This clone was counted only a few times. The chain recombines TRBV4-3 with TRBJ1-4, with TRBD1 as a possible D gene (5 bases). Germline V gene data show CDR1 as LGHNA and CDR2 as YSLEER. V gave up 4 bases and J gave up 3 bases, with 18 bases separating them. There are 17 residues in the CDR3. The CDR3 here is CASSPGSGAHPNEKLFF. As DNA, the CDR3 is TGCGCCAGCAGCCCAGGGAGCGGGGCCCACCCTAATGAAAAACTGTTTTTT.

The sample holds a few counts of this clone. The CDR3 spells CASSYEAGVSDTQYF. The CDR3 region has the DNA TGTGCCAGCAGTTACGAGGCCGGGGTCTCAGATACGCAGTATTTT. The chain is built from TRBV6-5 and TRBJ2-3, with a weak D call TRBD2 (5 bases). The CDR3 runs 15 residues. In germline, CDR1 is MNHEY, CDR2 SVGAGI. V lost 2 bases and J 4 bases, leaving 13 bases between the germline ends.

The rearrangement links TRBV28 to TRBJ2-7; D perhaps matches TRBD2 (6 bases). The germline CDR1 and CDR2 sequences are MDHEN and SYDVKM. The CDR3 length is 13 residues. V was cut by 4 bases and J by 5 bases, with 12 bases left in between. In nucleotides, the CDR3 is TGTGCCAGCAGTTCAGGAGGGTCTAACGAGCAGTACTTC. Residues: CASSSGGSNEQYF.

Ten or more counts support this clone. V usage is TRBV2 and J usage is TRBJ2-4, with 10 bases matching TRBD1. CDR1 and CDR2 from the germline V gene are SNHLY and FYNNEI. The CDR3 consists of 14 residues. V was clipped by 6 bases and J by 8 bases; unmatched bases: 7. CDR3 bases: TGTGCCAGCAGGAAAACCGGGACAGGGGACATTCAGTACTTC. Translated, it gives CASRKTGTGDIQYF.

V gene TRBV4-2 combines with J gene TRBJ2-5; 11 bases agree with TRBD2. The V and J ends lost 2 bases and 5 bases, in that order; junction bases with no gene match: 7. Germline lookup yields CDR1 LGHNA and CDR2 YNFKEQ. CDR3 size: 16 residues. The CDR3 DNA reads TGTGCCAGCAGCCAAAGGGGGGGACTAGCGGAGGAGACCCAGTACTTC. Its protein is CASSQRGGLAEETQYF.

The gene calls are TRBV6-4 and TRBJ2-1, with 7 bases aligning to TRBD1. The CDR3 totals 13 residues. V lost 6 bases, J lost 4 bases, and 3 bases stayed unmatched. Germline CDR1 and CDR2: MRHNA and SNTAGT. The CDR3 region has the DNA TGTGCCAGCAGGACAGGGAATTACAATGAGCAGTTCTTC. Amino acid sequence: CASRTGNYNEQFF.

The chain recombines TRBV6-1 with TRBJ2-3; D gene ambiguous. CDR3 size: 13 residues. V lost 8 bases to trimming and J lost 6 bases, with 15 bases between them. Germline V lookup: CDR1 MNHNS, CDR2 SASEGT. CDR3 coding DNA: TGTGCCAGCGGCCAGGACCTGTCGGATACGCAGTATTTT. Protein sequence: CASGQDLSDTQYF.

The chain is built from TRBV6-1 and TRBJ2-2, with a tentative D call TRBD1 (6 bases). The V gene lost 7 bases and the J gene lost 6 bases, with 15 bases spanning the gap. This CDR3 has 14 residues. The germline CDR1 and CDR2 sequences are MNHNS and SASEGT. The CDR3 coding sequence is TGTGCCAGCACCGTAGGACAGCCTGCCGGGGAGCTGTTTTTT. Amino acids: CASTVGQPAGELFF.